Listed below are T cell receptor beta chains from one sample, sequenced in a study of blood T cell repertoires in COVID-19. The data were produced by immunoSEQ multiplex PCR, yet TCRdb's version contains in-frame clones alone and is incomplete. The sample has approximately 160,000 clones; about four fifths are singletons. Sequencing was carried out using peripheral blood. All receptors come from a man aged 35 to 55 who had recovered from COVID-19. Each CDR3 is given with its conserved first and last residue. The order of the fields is J gene, D gene, V gene, clone size, CDR3 protein, CDR3 DNA. A D gene is named only where the DNA matches it firmly. Rows may omit the clone size; those that give it use once, few, many or a size class.

TRBJ2-2 | TRBD1 | TRBV28 | - | CASSLPRGSRTGELFF | TGTGCCAGCAGTCTCCCCAGGGGGTCGCGCACCGGGGAGCTGTTTTTT
TRBJ2-7 | TRBD2 | TRBV7-9 | - | CASSTSGANSYEQYF | TGTGCCAGCAGCACCAGCGGGGCCAACTCCTACGAGCAGTACTTC
TRBJ2-3 | - | TRBV11-3 | few | CASSLEGSTDTQYF | TGTGCCAGCAGCTTAGAGGGCTCCACAGATACGCAGTATTTT
TRBJ1-4 | - | TRBV4-2 | once | CASSQESGTNEKLFF | TGTGCCAGCAGCCAAGAATCGGGGACTAATGAAAAACTGTTTTTT
TRBJ2-7 | TRBD1 | TRBV10-3 | - | CAISPGQGNEQYF | TGTGCCATCAGTCCAGGACAGGGGAACGAGCAGTACTTC
TRBJ2-5 | TRBD1 | TRBV7-2 | - | CASSPRQGSERTQYF | TGTGCCAGCAGCCCCCGACAGGGATCCGAGAGGACCCAGTACTTC
TRBJ2-7 | - | TRBV29-1 | - | CSVGDRFLSYEQYF | TGCAGCGTCGGTGACAGGTTCCTCTCCTACGAGCAGTACTTC
TRBJ2-4 | - | TRBV19 | - | CASSPTAGRGIKNIQYF | TGTGCCAGTAGTCCAACGGCAGGAAGGGGGATCAAAAACATTCAGTACTTC
TRBJ2-3 | TRBD1 | TRBV7-9 | - | CASSGPDRGSTDTQYF | TGTGCCAGCAGCGGTCCTGACAGGGGGAGCACAGATACGCAGTATTTT
TRBJ2-6 | TRBD1 | TRBV3-1/TRBV3-2 | - | CASSGTDGANVLTF | TGTGCCAGCAGCGGGACAGATGGGGCCAACGTCCTGACTTTC
TRBJ1-6 | - | TRBV4-3 | - | CASSQESNSPLHF | TGCGCCAGCAGCCAAGAATCGAATTCACCCCTCCACTTT
TRBJ1-1 | - | TRBV7-2 | - | CASSLTAGTSTEAFF | TGTGCCAGCAGCTTAACGGCGGGCACTAGCACTGAAGCTTTCTTT
TRBJ2-5 | TRBD2 | TRBV4-3 | - | CASSLARGGGETQYF | TGCGCCAGCAGCCTAGCTCGGGGGGGAGGGGAGACCCAGTACTTC
TRBJ2-5 | - | TRBV10-3 | - | CAISTDRATEETQYF | TGTGCCATCAGTACCGACAGAGCAACAGAAGAGACCCAGTACTTC
TRBJ2-1 | TRBD2 | TRBV6-4 | - | CASSDEHTSGRDEQFF | TGTGCCAGCAGTGACGAGCATACTAGCGGGAGAGATGAGCAGTTCTTC
TRBJ2-7 | - | TRBV5-5 | - | CASRGAGEEQYF | TGTGCCAGCAGGGGGGCAGGGGAAGAGCAGTACTTC
TRBJ2-3 | - | TRBV10-1 | - | CASSEWLCTDTQYF | TGCGCCAGCAGTGAGTGGCTTTGCACAGATACGCAGTATTTT
TRBJ1-4 | - | TRBV7-2 | - | CASSSDSRGEKLFF | TGTGCCAGCAGCTCGGACTCCAGGGGTGAAAAACTGTTTTTT
TRBJ1-4 | - | TRBV19 | - | CASSIEGEGKLFF | TGTGCCAGTAGTATAGAAGGGGAGGGAAAACTGTTTTTT
TRBJ2-7 | TRBD1 | TRBV7-9 | - | CASSSSGGLTYEQYF | TGTGCCAGCAGCTCTTCAGGGGGTCTAACCTACGAGCAGTACTTC
TRBJ1-1 | TRBD1 | TRBV12-3/TRBV12-4 | few | CASSLTGDTEAFF | TGTGCCAGCAGTTTAACAGGGGACACTGAAGCTTTCTTT
TRBJ2-2 | TRBD2 | TRBV11-2 | - | CASSGASGSGTGELFF | TGTGCCAGCAGCGGGGCTAGCGGGAGCGGCACCGGGGAGCTGTTTTTT
TRBJ2-1 | - | TRBV27 | - | CASSSNRRGNEQFF | TGTGCCAGCAGTTCCAACCGTAGGGGCAATGAGCAGTTCTTC
TRBJ1-4 | TRBD1 | TRBV28 | - | CASRSPPGQGNEKLFF | TGTGCCAGCAGATCCCCTCCGGGACAGGGGAACGAAAAACTGTTTTTT
TRBJ2-5 | - | TRBV5-1 | - | CATRSGSGETQYF | TGCGCCACCCGTTCGGGGTCCGGGGAGACCCAGTACTTC
TRBJ2-1 | - | TRBV6-5 | few | CASSYSTRGNEQFF | TGTGCCAGCAGTTACTCGACCAGGGGCAATGAGCAGTTCTTC
TRBJ2-7 | - | TRBV7-2 | - | CASSYRGSYEQYF | TGTGCCAGCAGCTACCGGGGTTCCTACGAGCAGTACTTC
TRBJ1-4 | - | TRBV6-5 | - | CASSPSFNEKLFF | TGTGCCAGCAGTCCAAGCTTTAATGAAAAACTGTTTTTT
TRBJ1-1 | - | TRBV13 | - | CASSLYPDNTEAFF | TGTGCCAGCAGCTTATACCCAGATAACACTGAAGCTTTCTTT
TRBJ1-4 | - | TRBV4-3 | few | CASSQGVGRDNEKLFF | TGCGCCAGCAGCCAAGGAGTTGGGCGGGACAATGAAAAACTGTTTTTT
TRBJ1-6 | - | TRBV27 | - | CASSLSRGSPLHF | TGTGCCAGCAGTTTAAGCCGGGGATCACCCCTCCACTTT
TRBJ1-2 | - | TRBV13 | - | CASSLAARDYGYTF | TGTGCCAGCAGCTTAGCGGCCAGGGACTATGGCTACACCTTC
TRBJ2-3 | - | TRBV28 | - | CASSGTVSSTDTQYF | TGTGCCAGCAGTGGGACTGTCTCTAGCACAGATACGCAGTATTTT
TRBJ2-1 | - | TRBV4-1 | - | CASSQDRGKLNEQFF | TGCGCCAGCAGCCAAGATAGAGGGAAGCTCAATGAGCAGTTCTTC
TRBJ1-1 | - | TRBV9 | - | CASSPQTEKLNTEAFF | TGTGCCAGCAGCCCGCAGACAGAAAAATTGAACACTGAAGCTTTCTTT
TRBJ2-7 | - | TRBV11-2 | - | CASSLTGWSYEQYF | TGTGCCAGCAGCCTGACAGGATGGTCCTACGAGCAGTACTTC
TRBJ1-5 | - | TRBV4-2 | few | CASSQERRDQPQHF | TGTGCCAGCAGCCAAGAGCGGAGGGATCAGCCCCAGCATTTT
TRBJ2-7 | - | TRBV6-6 | - | CASSYGQGSYEQYF | TGTGCCAGCAGTTATGGGCAGGGTTCCTACGAGCAGTACTTC
TRBJ1-1 | - | TRBV18 | - | CASFEAGVNTEAFF | TGTGCCAGCTTTGAGGCCGGGGTGAACACTGAAGCTTTCTTT
TRBJ2-2 | - | TRBV7-7 | - | CASTLNEGGSTGELFF | TGTGCTAGCACCTTAAACGAAGGAGGGTCCACCGGGGAGCTGTTTTTT
TRBJ2-2 | - | TRBV3-1/TRBV3-2 | once | CASSHPGSGELFF | TGTGCCAGCAGCCACCCGGGGAGCGGGGAGCTGTTTTTT
TRBJ2-1 | TRBD2 | TRBV13 | - | CASSRTSGAYNEQFF | TGTGCCAGCAGCCGGACTAGCGGGGCTTACAATGAGCAGTTCTTC
TRBJ2-7 | TRBD2 | TRBV2 | - | CASLGTSGRTYEQYF | TGTGCCAGCTTAGGGACTAGCGGGCGAACCTACGAGCAGTACTTC
TRBJ2-5 | - | TRBV6-2/TRBV6-3 | - | CASSLGTIHKTQYF | TGTGCCAGCAGTCTCGGGACAATCCACAAGACCCAGTACTTC
TRBJ1-5 | - | TRBV7-8 | - | CASSTPGHSNQPQHF | TGTGCCAGCAGTACCCCGGGACATAGCAATCAGCCCCAGCATTTT
TRBJ2-1 | - | TRBV28 | - | CASSSISVPFRNEQFF | TGTGCCAGCAGTTCCATTTCGGTGCCCTTTCGGAATGAGCAGTTCTTC
TRBJ2-7 | TRBD2 | TRBV5-4 | - | CASSPYPGTSGYEQYF | TGTGCCAGCAGCCCATACCCCGGGACTAGCGGCTACGAGCAGTACTTC
TRBJ2-1 | TRBD1 | TRBV7-3 | - | CASSLTTGVGYNEQFF | TGTGCCAGCAGCTTAACGACAGGGGTGGGTTACAATGAGCAGTTCTTC
TRBJ1-5 | TRBD1 | TRBV4-2 | - | CASSRGQGGQPQHF | TGTGCCAGCAGCCGAGGACAGGGAGGACAGCCCCAGCATTTT
TRBJ2-1 | TRBD1 | TRBV25-1 | - | CASSDHRGRYNEQFF | TGTGCCAGCAGCGACCACAGGGGGCGATACAATGAGCAGTTCTTC
TRBJ2-7 | - | TRBV5-6 | - | CASSFYQEQYF | TGTGCCAGCAGCTTCTATCAAGAACAGTACTTC